The entry that follows covers one TCR beta chain sequence. Its target is not known. The treatment is: oral pan-JAK inhibitor, 5-10 mg twice daily. Investigators isolated RNA and reverse transcribed it into cDNA to act as the sequencing template. The assay was immunoSEQ multiplex PCR, and TCRdb's table has in-frame clones only and misses some. Found here are around 200,000 clones, 50% to 75% of them singletons; the top ten hold 3.5% to 5%. This entry is derived from a study of CD8+ T cells in alopecia areata. Study overall: Severity was scored as percentage of affected scalp area in treated patients.

Between the trimmed V and J ends, which lost 0 bases and 5 bases, there was a span of 8 bases. Per germline, CDR1 LGHNA and CDR2 YSLEER. CDR3 length: 15 residues. Study-level points and caveats: Many expanded lesional clones stayed in scalp and blood while on tofacitinib. In scalp, tofacitinib significantly decreased clonality and expanded CD8+ clones among the top 100.

The TCR comes from a human donor with alopecia areata. Here the sequenced sample was CD4+ T cells sorted from blood, taken at week 4, from a patient treated with tofacitinib. The rearrangement joins TRBV4-3 to TRBJ1-6; D is unclear. The CDR3 region has the DNA TGCGCCAGCAGCCAAGAAACAGAGAATAATTCACCCCTCCACTTT. Its translation is CASSQETENNSPLHF.